This T cell receptor beta chain was retrieved from a study of regulatory T cells in long-lasting Graves disease. Regarding the study as a whole: Study was limited to peripheral blood, excluding thyroid tissue.

The V and J ends lost 0 bases and 6 bases respectively, with 11 bases between them. This CDR3 has 13 amino acids. Per germline, CDR1 GTSNPN and CDR2 SVGIG (reference sequence). Stated time point: newly diagnosed GD, antithyroid drugs for less than 3 months. PBMC-extracted RNA yielded the TCR library. Assembly of TCR beta libraries relied on iRepertoire HTBI primers together with Arm-PCR of CDR3 regions. TCRdb re-called the multiplex PCR reads through MiXCR, storing one row per CDR3 protein. The sample includes 560,000 or so distinct CDR3 sequences, about 16% of them seen just once. A word on this clonotype: Its antigen is as yet unknown.

The same specimen was also included in a second study, on T cells in Graves' hyperthyroidism and ophthalmopathy.

This TCR was recovered from a man aged 18 to 30 with Graves disease. This chain uses TRBV30 with TRBJ1-1; the D is unclear. The starting material was peripheral blood mononuclear cells (PBMCs), obtained at new diagnosis, from a patient treated with antithyroid drugs. The CDR3 DNA is TGTGCCTGGAGTGTAGGGCGTACAGCTGAAGCTTTCTTT. It is translated as CAWSVGRTAEAFF.